This record concerns one TCR beta chain sequence. Per germline, CDR1 MNHEY and CDR2 SVGAGI. The CDR3 covers 16 residues. V was cut by 2 bases and J by 0 bases, with 13 bases left in between. TCRdb's copy holds only in-frame clones and misses some; the assay was immunoSEQ multiplex PCR. The sample consists of about 150,000 clones, around 82% of them appearing once. The sample is drawn from a study of blood T cell repertoires in COVID-19. Sequenced input: peripheral blood. The origin of this receptor is a man aged 80 or over with COVID-19, enrolled during active disease. This chain links TRBV6-5 with TRBJ1-1; perhaps TRBD1 as D (5 bases). The CDR3 spells CASSYGGVWMNTEAFF. Written as DNA, the CDR3 is TGTGCCAGCAGTTACGGGGGGGTATGGATGAACACTGAAGCTTTCTTT.